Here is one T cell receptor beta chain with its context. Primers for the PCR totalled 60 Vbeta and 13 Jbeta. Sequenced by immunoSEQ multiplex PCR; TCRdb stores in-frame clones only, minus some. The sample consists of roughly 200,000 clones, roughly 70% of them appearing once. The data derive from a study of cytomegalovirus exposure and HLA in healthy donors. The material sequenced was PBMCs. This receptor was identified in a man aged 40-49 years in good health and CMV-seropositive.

The chain's CDR3 is CASSQGAGTDYQPQHF. The CDR3 nucleotides are TGCGCCAGCAGCCAAGGGGCCGGGACAGATTATCAGCCCCAGCATTTT. The J gene is TRBJ1-5, the V gene TRBV4-1, with 7 positions matching TRBD1. This CDR3 comprises 16 residues. The J segment lost 5 bases and the V segment lost 1 base, leaving 8 bases of the junction unmatched. Per the germline V gene, CDR1 is MGHRA and CDR2 is YSYEKL.